The 20 T cell receptor beta chains below come from one sample, sequenced in a study of blood T cell repertoires in COVID-19 (dated by TCRdb to 2018 to 2020). Receptors were amplified or captured by the immunoSEQ multiplex PCR assay. TCRdb mirrors the immuneACCESS table, restricted to in-frame sequences. Some clones are absent from its copies; in checked studies, under half trace to an unresolved V gene, and the reason for the others is unknown. The sample data list some 150,000 clones, and approximately 80% of these were observed just once. In total, the top ten clones hold around 32% of the sample. Sequencing input: peripheral blood. The source of these receptors is a woman aged 55 to 70 with acute or convalescent COVID-19.

The chain has TRBV19 and TRBJ2-5; 7 bases agree with TRBD2. V was pared by 5 bases and J by 5 bases, with 14 bases of the junction left unmatched. CDR3 length: 16 residues. Per the germline V gene, CDR1 is LNHDA and CDR2 is SQIVND (reference sequence). The CDR3 loop reads CASSRGVAAGEETQYF. CDR3 nucleotide sequence: TGTGCCAGTAGTCGGGGCGTGGCTGCGGGGGAGGAGACCCAGTACTTC.

V usage is TRBV6-1 and J usage is TRBJ1-6; no firm D call. The germline V gene has CDR1 MNHNS and CDR2 SASEGT. The CDR3 length is 16 residues. Trimming shortened V by 4 bases and J by 9 bases, and 19 bases separated the two germline ends. The CDR3 DNA reads as TGTGCCAGCAGTGCGGGCCCGGAGGAGGTTGGTTCACCCCTCCACTTT. This gives the protein CASSAGPEEVGSPLHF.

The chain recombines TRBV28 with TRBJ1-2; 9 bases map to TRBD1. Germline V gene data show CDR1 as MDHEN and CDR2 as SYDVKM. This CDR3 region has 13 residues. The junction had 6 bases not matched to a gene; V was cut back by 5 bases and J by 8 bases. Written as DNA, the CDR3 is TGTGCCAGCAGTCTCCGGACAGGGGTGGGCTACACCTTC. Translation gives CASSLRTGVGYTF.

The chain couples TRBV7-9 to TRBJ1-4; TRBD1 is a possible D gene (5 bases). The germline V and J ends were trimmed by 5 bases and 4 bases, with 11 bases remaining between them. The length of the CDR3 is 14 residues. CDR1 and CDR2 (germline): SEHNR, FQNEAQ (reference sequence). CDR3 in DNA: TGTGCCAGCAGCCGAACGGACATTAATGAAAAACTGTTTTTT. It specifies CASSRTDINEKLFF.

This clone was seen just once. This sequence joins TRBV5-8 and TRBJ2-1; D is unresolved. In germline, CDR1 is SGHTS, CDR2 YDEGEE. CDR3 length equals 12 residues. V was trimmed by 3 bases and J by 10 bases, leaving 11 bases between them. The CDR3 loop is CASSSSNREQFF. CDR3 coding DNA: TGTGCCAGCAGCTCATCCAATCGGGAGCAGTTCTTC. The full variable domain, completed using reference TRBV5-8 and TRBJ2-1, is EAGVTQSPTHLIKTRGQQATLRCSPISGHTSVYWYQQALGLGLQFLLWYDEGEERNRGNFPPRFSGRQFPNYSSELNVNALELEDSALYLCASSSSNREQFFGPGTRLTVL.

The rearrangement uses TRBV28 and TRBJ1-2, with a tentative D call TRBD1 (5 bases). This CDR3 is 13 amino acids long. Trimming pared 7 bases from V and 1 base from J, leaving 10 bases between. Looked up from germline, CDR1 is MDHEN and CDR2 is SYDVKM. DNA of the CDR3: TGTGCCAGCACCAACGGGGGTAACTATGGCTACACCTTC. Its protein product is CASTNGGNYGYTF.

V gene TRBV3-1 (or the pseudogene TRBV3-2) combines with J gene TRBJ1-4; D unresolved. The CDR3 is made up of 17 amino acids. The germline V and J ends were trimmed by 6 bases and 8 bases, with 25 bases remaining between them. Germline CDR1 is LGHDT and CDR2 is YNNKEL (reference sequence). The chain's CDR3 is CASSPDGRGRGNEKLFF. The CDR3 DNA reads as TGTGCCAGCAGTCCTGATGGGAGAGGGCGAGGTAACGAAAAACTGTTTTTT.

This clone came up a few times. This rearrangement joins TRBV28 to TRBJ1-1, with 8 positions matching TRBD1. With 6 bases clipped from V and 6 bases from J, the junction kept 9 bases outside the gene matches. There are 14 residues in the CDR3. Germline V CDR1 and CDR2: MDHEN, SYDVKM. For the CDR3, the DNA is TGTGCCAGCAGGCCTGGACAGGGAGGCTCTGAAGCTTTCTTT. As protein: CASRPGQGGSEAFF.

The gene calls are TRBV5-5 and TRBJ1-2; perhaps TRBD1 as D (6 bases). The CDR3 runs 14 residues. Between the trimmed V and J ends, which lost 6 bases and 3 bases, there was a span of 15 bases. The germline V gene encodes CDR1 SGHKS and CDR2 YYEKEE (reference sequence). The CDR3 DNA sequence: TGTGCCAGCACCCTGCGGGGGCGGGACTATGGCTACACCTTC. Protein: CASTLRGRDYGYTF. The whole variable domain, filled in from reference TRBV5-5 and TRBJ1-2, reads DAGVTQSPTHLIKTRGQQVTLRCSPISGHKSVSWYQQVLGQGPQFIFQYYEKEERGRGNFPDRFSARQFPNYSSELNVNALLLGDSALYLCASTLRGRDYGYTFGSGTRLTVV.

This chain uses TRBV11-3 with TRBJ2-2; possible D gene TRBD1, 6 bases. The germline gives CDR1 SGHNT, CDR2 YENEEA. The ends were cut back, 7 bases at V and 7 bases at J, with 22 bases in the middle. This CDR3 is built from 16 residues. The CDR3: CASNITGLRVFGELFF. The CDR3 DNA sequence: TGTGCCAGCAACATAACAGGGCTCCGAGTTTTCGGGGAGCTGTTTTTT.

CDR3 in DNA: TGTGCCAGCAGCCGACCGGGACAGGGGCAAAACACTGAAGCTTTCTTT. This sequence encodes CASSRPGQGQNTEAFF. The chain combines TRBV28 with TRBJ1-1; 10 bases map to TRBD1. The CDR3 is made up of 16 amino acids. Germline lookup yields CDR1 MDHEN and CDR2 SYDVKM. J gave up 2 bases and V 6 bases, and 9 bases lay outside the gene matches.

The chain links TRBV30 to TRBJ2-1, with D possibly being TRBD1 (6 bases). V was shortened by 4 bases and J by 4 bases, with 14 bases between the two germline ends. The CDR3 sequence is 14 residues long. Germline-derived CDR1 and CDR2 are GTSNPN and SVGIG (reference sequence). In nucleotides, the CDR3 is TGTGCCTGGAACCTCGGGACACCGTACAATGAGCAGTTCTTC. It yields the protein CAWNLGTPYNEQFF.

The genes are TRBV6-1 and TRBJ2-7; weak D call: TRBD2 (5 bases). Germline-derived CDR1 and CDR2 are MNHNS and SASEGT. This CDR3 contains 15 residues. V lost 2 bases to trimming and J lost 0 bases, with 11 bases between them. CDR3 nucleotides: TGTGCCAGCAGTGAAATCCCGGGGAGCTCCTACGAGCAGTACTTC. Translated, it gives CASSEIPGSSYEQYF.

This sequence joins TRBV2 and TRBJ1-5, with D maybe TRBD1 (5 bases). The CDR3 extends over 14 amino acids. CDR1 and CDR2 (germline): SNHLY, FYNNEI. Trimming took off 6 bases at V and 0 bases at J, with 9 bases between the two ends. CDR3 coding DNA: TGTGCCAGCAGAGGGGTTATTAGCAATCAGCCCCAGCATTTT. Encoded protein: CASRGVISNQPQHF.

The chain joins TRBV6-5 to TRBJ2-1; no clear D gene. Germline V CDR1 and CDR2: MNHEY, SVGAGI. Trimming cost V 6 bases and J 0 bases, with 12 bases left between them. The CDR3 sequence is 15 residues long. The DNA of the CDR3 is TGTGCCAGCAGCCCCCAGGTGAGCTCCTACAATGAGCAGTTCTTC. It encodes CASSPQVSSYNEQFF.

The CDR3: CSVEGQSRSGANVLTF. The CDR3 DNA is TGCAGCGTCGAGGGACAGTCTCGCTCTGGGGCCAACGTCCTGACTTTC. The chain links TRBV29-1 to TRBJ2-6; 7 bases are shared with TRBD1. The junction had 8 bases not matched to a gene; V was cut back by 6 bases and J by 0 bases. This CDR3 contains 16 residues. CDR1 and CDR2 from the germline V gene are SQVTM and ANQGSEA.

The chain combines TRBV5-1 with TRBJ2-5; 9 bases match TRBD2. The CDR3 consists of 14 residues. The J segment lost 3 bases and the V segment lost 6 bases, leaving 6 bases of the junction unmatched. Germline CDR1 and CDR2: SGHRS and YFSETQ. Written as DNA, the CDR3 is TGCGCCAGCAAAAGCGGGGGGCCGGAAGAGACCCAGTACTTC. Translating gives CASKSGGPEETQYF.

This clone was detected once. The V and J genes are TRBV5-1 and TRBJ1-2; D gene uncertain. CDR3 size: 13 residues. With 4 bases removed from V and 1 base from J, the gap between germline ends came to 8 bases. The germline CDR1 and CDR2 sequences are SGHRS and YFSETQ. The CDR3 loop is CASSTGDNYGYTF. The CDR3 DNA reads as TGCGCCAGCAGCACCGGGGATAACTATGGCTACACCTTC. Complete variable domain (other parts from reference TRBV5-1 and TRBJ1-2): KAGVTQTPRYLIKTRGQQVTLSCSPISGHRSVSWYQQTPGQGLQFLFEYFSETQRNKGNFPGRFSGRQFSNSRSEMNVSTLELGDSALYLCASSTGDNYGYTFGSGTRLTVV.

The rearrangement links TRBV28 to TRBJ1-2; TRBD1 matches 7 bases. The germline V gene encodes CDR1 MDHEN and CDR2 SYDVKM. Trimming at V came to 8 bases and at J to 5 bases, leaving 8 bases not matched to a gene. The CDR3 covers 13 residues. In DNA form, the CDR3 reads TGTGCCAGCGCTCGGGACAGAGGATATGGCTACACCTTC. Protein: CASARDRGYGYTF.

The chain is built from TRBV2 and TRBJ2-7; 9 bases fit TRBD2. There are 14 residues in the CDR3. CDR1 SNHLY and CDR2 FYNNEI come from the germline V gene. The junction had 4 bases not matched to a gene; V was cut back by 5 bases and J by 2 bases. CDR3 bases: TGTGCCAGCAGTATCAGCGGGGGGCCCTACGAGCAGTACTTC. Translating it yields CASSISGGPYEQYF.